This T cell receptor (beta chain) was obtained from a study of cytomegalovirus exposure and HLA in healthy donors. Study-wide findings and caveats: Cytomegalovirus association was assigned to about 180 TCR beta chains. Many donors carried some public TCRs, although rarity characterized most TCR sequences. Reports state that TCR beta sequences accurately predicted most subjects' HLA-A and HLA-B alleles. Cytomegalovirus status was reportedly diagnosed by the classifier with high sensitivity and specificity.

This CDR3 is built from 13 residues. V shed 4 bases and J shed 10 bases, with 12 bases lying between them. Germline V lookup: CDR1 SGDLS, CDR2 YYNGEE. PCR involved 60 Vbeta and 13 Jbeta primers. TCRdb keeps only in-frame clones here, not all; method: immunoSEQ multiplex PCR. The table for this sample gives 60,000 to 70,000 clones. A remark on this clone: Its antigen is not identified.

This clonotype was obtained from a boy younger than 18 in good health and CMV-seronegative. This chain joins TRBV9 and TRBJ1-6; tentatively, D is TRBD1 (6 bases). Sequenced: PBMCs. The CDR3 sequence: CASSSIQGSPLHF. The CDR3 DNA reads as TGTGCCAGCAGCTCAATCCAGGGGTCACCCCTCCACTTT.